This TCR beta chain was sequenced during a study of CD4 T cells in relation to SARS-CoV-2 and coronaviruses. Turning to the study itself: PBMCs were cultured with antigen for roughly 10 days before TCR beta sequencing. Negative control cultures got HIV-1 Nef peptides or no peptide. Points from the study as a whole: Monoreactive clones expanded significantly more to SARS-CoV-2 than crossreactive clones did.

Concerning this clone itself: Its specificity is not known.

Unexposed donor CD4+ T cells date from about 2011-2018, before the COVID-19 pandemic. CD4+ T cells were isolated from the cells after nine to eleven days of culture. Unexposed-donor CD4+ T cells were probed with SARS-CoV-2 S/N and four cold-coronavirus spikes, cells permitting. Repertoires were generated with immunoSEQ multiplex PCR, while TCRdb's copy carries only in-frame clones and drops some. Here the sample spans approximately 25,000 clones, around 80% being singletons. Germline V gives CDR1 MNHEY, CDR2 SVGEGT. The CDR3 loop spans 17 amino acids. The V gene end was trimmed by 0 bases and the J gene end by 2 bases; junction bases not matched to a gene: 2.

The V gene is TRBV6-2 or TRBV6-3, the J gene TRBJ2-1; 12 bases align to TRBD2. The TCR comes from a human donor in good health. What was sequenced was CD4+ T cells from PBMCs, cultured in vitro. The CDR3 region has the DNA TGTGCCAGCAGTTACTCGAGACTAGCGGGGGCCTACAATGAGCAGTTCTTC. It yields the protein CASSYSRLAGAYNEQFF.